This T cell receptor (beta chain) was identified during a study of CD8 T cells in Susac syndrome (dated by TCRdb to about 2019). Regarding the study in general: The study used repertoire sequencing to test whether antigen drove CD8+ T cell activation and differentiation in Susac syndrome. Clonality of the CD8+ T cell repertoire was compared between around 13 healthy donors, approximately 14 Susac syndrome patients and approximately 16 multiple sclerosis patients.

RNA was extracted using the RNeasy kit, and about 0.45 to 1 ug of the RNA was reverse transcribed with random hexamers. The immunoSEQ multiplex PCR assay, covering 54 Vbeta and 13 Jbeta segments, was used to amplify TCR beta CDR3 regions. To correct PCR amplification bias, a synthetic template baseline was used for both primer optimization and computational correction. The published analysis was carried out like this. Only productive sequences were kept, with reads annotated to V, D and J genes according to IMGT and analyzed in immunoSEQ Analyzer. Clonality was calculated as one minus the Shannon entropy normalized by log2 of the number of productive unique sequences. For each patient and control, public and private clones were evaluated within the 100 most prevalent clones. A clone was defined as Susac-specific if it was absent from the healthy and MS cohorts, from some 1,100 published viral clones and from other ImmuneACCESS disease sequences. Starting from the raw public reads, TCRdb applied fastp trimming at Q25, assembled clones with MiXCR and retained in-frame beta chains. CDR3 protein duplicates are merged, each entry listing the most common genes and DNA. The V and J calls reflect TCRdb's pipeline rather than the authors' work. The sample records around 300,000 distinct CDR3 sequences, approximately 85% of which are singletons. The ten largest clones capture roughly 0.21% of the sample.

Peripheral blood CD8+ and CD4+ T cells from healthy donors, Susac syndrome patients and multiple sclerosis patients were profiled using high-throughput TCR beta sequencing. The multiple sclerosis controls were treatment-naive patients whose relapsing-remitting disease, either stable or active, fulfilled the revised McDonald criteria. Bulk CD8+ and CD4+ T cells were purified by magnetic negative isolation, whereas CD8+ TEMRA cells were enriched by FACS. Blood was drawn into EDTA tubes, processed within 24 hours, and PBMCs were isolated by density gradient centrifugation. PBMCs intended for TCR sequencing were cryopreserved in liquid nitrogen and thawed later in a water bath at 37 degrees C. Purity of sorted or isolated CD4+, CD8+ and CD8+ TEMRA cells was at least 90%. Including the terminal cysteine and phenylalanine, the CDR3 comprises 15 residues. The kept DNA is CDR3 alone, 45 bases in frame from the first base. The junction carries 13 bases between V and J, which are trimmed by 7 bases and 0 bases respectively. Via the germline V gene (reference sequence), CDR1 is LNHDA and CDR2 SQIVND.

The full study reports these points: The number of individuals in the TCR sequencing and HLA analysis was acknowledged as relatively small.

This clonotype was counted once. The antigen this receptor binds is unknown. Base-call qualities are not available, and no considerably larger clone is one nucleotide away. One read yields weak evidence. The rearranged chain carries TRBV19 and TRBJ1-5; possibly the D gene is TRBD1, per 5 matching bases. Sample: CD8+ T cells from PBMCs. The receptor's source is a human donor with multiple sclerosis. In nucleotide form, the sequence is TGTGCCAGTACTTGGGGCGGGAATAGCAATCAGCCCCAGCATTTT. Translated, it reads CASTWGGNSNQPQHF.